This T cell receptor beta chain was sequenced during a study of T cells in Graves' hyperthyroidism and ophthalmopathy (dated by TCRdb to between 2018 and 2021). The study in broad terms: Peripheral blood was collected at initial diagnosis, before any treatment. To identify TCR V-J signatures that set the groups apart, the researchers used a discovery cohort of 90 to 100 patients, made up of fewer than 50 with Graves' ophthalmopathy and about 55 with stable Graves' hyperthyroidism. Prospective prediction of ophthalmopathy was tested in an independent validation cohort consisting of under 20 hyperthyroidism patients and some 17 patients who later progressed to ophthalmopathy. For training and testing, the 100 patients in the discovery cohort were randomly divided in a 7:3 ratio. The study also compared thyroid tissue and blood T-cell repertoires from more than 5 Graves' hyperthyroidism patients. After blood sampling, hyperthyroidism patients were treated with methimazole at a starting dose of 30 mg daily, and ophthalmopathy patients were treated with high-dose intravenous methylprednisolone. TCR Vbeta CDR3 sequencing of 120 to 150 peripheral blood samples (roughly 43 ophthalmopathy, 75 or so hyperthyroidism and about 17 progressor patients) is reported in the paper.

Amplification of TCR beta CDR3 regions was carried out from RNA transcripts. The first round of RT-PCR for the TCR CDR3 was performed with the HTBI primer set and the Qiagen OneStep RT-PCR kit. Libraries were constructed in a second round of multiplex PCR, after which size selection and purification were carried out. The libraries were sequenced on an Illumina HiSeq2000 using paired-end 100 bp reads. On the authors' methods: SOAPnuke was used to process the raw data, removing reads that contained adapters or uncalled bases, had a mean Phred below 15, or lacked an exact match to the constant primer or identifier. High-quality paired reads were merged using COPE v1.2.5, and each unique nucleotide sequence was defined as a clonotype. MiTCR v1.1 was used to align the clonotypes against IMGT TRBV, TRBD and TRBJ reference segments. The analysis was restricted to V-J combinations with a frequency above 0.0001, which together covered 99.2% of the repertoires. A TCS score was defined as the ratio between F50 (clonal expansion) and ExV (chaos), using BLOSUM62-based TCRdist between CDR3 peptides within each V-J. Welch's t-statistics and random forest reduced around 510 V-J features to 10 to 15, which were used in a naive Bayes classifier (R e1071). The public reads were reanalyzed by TCRdb: fastp trimming at Q25, MiXCR alignment, in-frame beta chains only. Entries are consolidated by CDR3 protein sequence, retaining the most common genes and DNA. The V and J calls follow TCRdb's processing rather than the paper's. The table for this sample lists 300,000 to 350,000 distinct CDR3 sequences; around a sixth of them were counted only once. The ten largest clones take up roughly 15% of the sample.

Moderately to severely active disease, a Clinical Activity Score of at least 3, a NOSPECS grade of at least 4, and a duration under 3 months were present in ophthalmopathy patients. The study excluded patients with uncontrolled infections, other autoimmune diseases, pregnancy or lactation. Diagnoses were established on the basis of clinical symptoms, serum thyroxine and TRAb, thyroid ultrasound, and orbital computed tomography. PBMCs were separated from roughly 9.3 ml of fresh peripheral blood using Ficoll-Paque density gradient centrifugation. Total RNA was extracted using Trizol reagent, and RNA quality was assessed on an Agilent 2100 Bioanalyzer. This clonotype was detected many times. No antigen is known for it. No per-base quality is available; no much larger clone lies one base away. Taken from cysteine to phenylalanine, the CDR3 has 14 residues. Left in the record is the CDR3 DNA by itself, 42 bases read in frame from the first base. Clipping removes 0 bases from V and 8 bases from J, with 7 as the unmatched junction base count. Based on the germline V gene, the CDR1 and CDR2 sequences are SGHRS and YFSETQ.

The research as a whole found: In cross-validation, a model built on a 13 V-J signature told ophthalmopathy apart from stable hyperthyroidism with approximately 91% sensitivity and roughly 81% specificity, and in testing the same model reached 80%/75%. During validation, the model predicted progression to ophthalmopathy a median of about 6.5 months ahead of onset, with almost 71% sensitivity and more than 72% specificity. Most expanded thyroid clonotypes (frequency above 0.001) were also detected in blood, suggesting blood repertoires may reflect thyroid immune responses. No statistical method was used to fix the sample size in advance, and group allocation was not hidden from the investigators.

The chain employs TRBV5-1 and TRBJ1-2; a stretch of 7 junction bases matches TRBD1. Specimen: blood. The TCR comes from a woman between 40 and 50 years old with Graves' ophthalmopathy. The sequence in DNA is TGCGCCAGCAGCTTGGTCCCGGGACAGTACGGCTACACCTTC. Translated, it gives CASSLVPGQYGYTF.